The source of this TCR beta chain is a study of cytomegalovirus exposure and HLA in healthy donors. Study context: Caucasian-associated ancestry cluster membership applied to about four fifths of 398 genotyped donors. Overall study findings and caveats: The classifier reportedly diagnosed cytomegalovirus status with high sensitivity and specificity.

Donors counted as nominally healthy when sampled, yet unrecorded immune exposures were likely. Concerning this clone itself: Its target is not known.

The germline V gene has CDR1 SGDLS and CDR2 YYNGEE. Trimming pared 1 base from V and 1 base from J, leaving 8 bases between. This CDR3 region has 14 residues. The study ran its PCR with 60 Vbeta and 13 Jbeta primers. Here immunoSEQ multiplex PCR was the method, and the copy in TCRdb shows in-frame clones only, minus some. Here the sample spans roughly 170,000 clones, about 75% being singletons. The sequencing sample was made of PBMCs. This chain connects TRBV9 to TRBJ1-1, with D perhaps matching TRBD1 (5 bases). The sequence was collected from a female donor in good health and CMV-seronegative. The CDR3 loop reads CASSVTGTNTEAFF. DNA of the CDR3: TGTGCCAGCAGCGTAACAGGAACGAACACTGAAGCTTTCTTT. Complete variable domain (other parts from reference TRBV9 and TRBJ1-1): DSGVTQTPKHLITATGQRVTLRCSPRSGDLSVYWYQQSLDQGLQFLIQYYNGEERAKGNILERFSAQQFPDLHSELNLSSLELGDSALYFCASSVTGTNTEAFFGQGTRLTVV.